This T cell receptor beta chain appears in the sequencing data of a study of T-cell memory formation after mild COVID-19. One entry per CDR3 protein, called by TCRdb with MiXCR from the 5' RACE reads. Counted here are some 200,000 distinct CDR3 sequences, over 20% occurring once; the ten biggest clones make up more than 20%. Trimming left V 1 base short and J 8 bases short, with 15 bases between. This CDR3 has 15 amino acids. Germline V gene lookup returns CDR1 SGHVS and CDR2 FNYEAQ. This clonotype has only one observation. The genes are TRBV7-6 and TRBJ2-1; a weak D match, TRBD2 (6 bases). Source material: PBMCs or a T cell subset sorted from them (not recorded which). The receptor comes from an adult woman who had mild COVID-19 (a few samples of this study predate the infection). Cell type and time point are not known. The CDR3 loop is CASSLEASSGYEQFF. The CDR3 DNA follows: TGTGCCAGCAGCTTAGAAGCGAGCAGCGGGTATGAGCAGTTCTTC.